A single sample is the source of the 20 T cell receptor beta chains below, sequenced in a study of regulatory T cells in long-lasting Graves disease listed by TCRdb under 2021. The library was built by means of multiplex PCR. Sequencing used an Illumina HiSeq 4000. iRepertoire HTBI primers and Arm-PCR amplification of CDR3 regions were used to construct TCR beta libraries. The public reads were reprocessed in TCRdb via fastp at Q25 and MiXCR, keeping in-frame beta chains. Entries that share a CDR3 protein sequence are merged under the most common genes and DNA. This sample holds around 500,000 distinct CDR3 sequences; approximately 13% were observed only once. Roughly a tenth of the sample comes from the top ten. The intended sense of this specimen's time point label: newly diagnosed GD, antithyroid drugs for less than 3 months. For both TCR sequencing and RNA sequencing, RNA was extracted from PBMCs in TRIzol.

These records were also assigned to another study, of T cells in Graves' hyperthyroidism and ophthalmopathy.

The sequencing used peripheral blood mononuclear cells (PBMCs), collected at new diagnosis, from a patient treated with antithyroid drugs. The receptors come from a man aged 30-40 years with Graves disease. Donor details come from another sample of the same person, matched by shared clones.

This clonotype was found many times. The gene calls are TRBV27 and TRBJ2-3; D uncertain. The CDR3 loop spans 14 amino acids. Trimming pared 2 bases from V and 4 bases from J, leaving 10 bases between. CDR1 is MNHEY and CDR2 is SMNVEV in the germline V gene (reference sequence). DNA for the CDR3: TGTGCCAGCAGTTTAGGGCCAAGGGCAGATACGCAGTATTTT. This sequence encodes CASSLGPRADTQYF.

As to this clonotype: A much bigger clone sits one base away, suggesting this may be a read error. This CDR3 fails to terminate in the conserved phenylalanine or tryptophan, so it likely reflects a read error. The chain is built from TRBV7-2 and TRBJ1-1, with D uncertain. Trimming cost V 2 bases and J 10 bases, with 11 bases left between them. CDR3 size: 12 residues. The germline gives CDR1 SGHTA, CDR2 FQGNSA. The chain's CDR3 is CASSLRPGAAFL. The CDR3 DNA follows: TGTGCCAGCAGCTTAAGGCCAGGTGCAGCTTTCCTT.

This chain links TRBV12-3 or TRBV12-4 with TRBJ2-2; 9 bases map to TRBD1. V shed 4 bases, J shed 7 bases, and the junction held 7 bases outside the gene matches. The CDR3 has 15 residues. CDR3 protein: CASSSWDREGGELFF. As DNA, the CDR3 is TGTGCCAGCAGTTCATGGGACAGGGAGGGCGGGGAGCTGTTTTTT.

The V gene is TRBV5-6, the J gene TRBJ2-2, with no clear D. The CDR3 length is 11 residues. Per the germline V gene, CDR1 is SGHDT and CDR2 is YYEEEE. V dropped 7 bases and J dropped 9 bases, with 10 bases sitting between them. The CDR3 loop reads CASFRWRELFF. Written as DNA, the CDR3 is TGTGCCAGCTTTCGGTGGAGGGAGCTGTTTTTT.

This clonotype was detected only a few times. V is TRBV28 and J is TRBJ2-7; 13 bases are a match to TRBD2. Germline lookup yields CDR1 MDHEN and CDR2 SYDVKM. The CDR3 consists of 17 residues. The trim removed 7 bases at V and 9 bases at J, leaving 18 bases unmatched. The CDR3 DNA is TGTGCCAGCACCGGGCCCGGGACTAGCGGGACCCGGAGGGTGCAGTACTTC. Protein product: CASTGPGTSGTRRVQYF. The whole variable domain, filled in from reference TRBV28 and TRBJ2-7, reads DVKVTQSSRYLVKRTGEKVFLECVQDMDHENMFWYRQDPGLGLRLIYFSYDVKMKEKGDIPEGYSVSREKKERFSLILESASTNQTSMYLCASTGPGTSGTRRVQYFGPGTRLTVT.

Worth noting for this clonotype: Possible read error: a much larger clone is one base away. The J gene is TRBJ1-4, the V gene TRBV6-1; D is undetermined. This CDR3 spans 10 amino acids. CDR1 is MNHNS, CDR2 SASEGT, per germline. In DNA, the CDR3 is TGTGCCAGCGGGCATGAAAGACTGTTTTTT. This encodes CASGHERLFF.

This chain uses TRBV5-5 with TRBJ2-5, with 7 bases matching TRBD1. From germline, CDR1 is SGHKS and CDR2 YYEKEE (reference sequence). The CDR3 has 19 amino acids. J was trimmed by 0 bases and V by 0 bases; bases with no gene match: 14. The CDR3 spells CASSLAKRPRDRDQETQYF. CDR3 DNA: TGTGCCAGCAGCTTGGCCAAGAGACCGAGAGACAGGGACCAAGAGACCCAGTACTTC.

In regard to this clonotype: This could be a read error, since a much larger clone is one nucleotide away. The rearrangement joins TRBV5-1 to TRBJ2-5, with 8 bases aligning to TRBD1. This CDR3 region has 13 residues. Germline CDR1 SGHRS, CDR2 YFSETQ. V shed 5 bases and J 11 bases; nucleotides not matched to a gene: 11. The CDR3 DNA reads as TGCGCCAGCAGGACAGGGGTGGACAATGAGCAGTACTTC. Protein sequence: CASRTGVDNEQYF.

The gene calls are TRBV13 and TRBJ1-4, with TRBD1 matching over 8 bases. The V and J ends lost 2 bases and 5 bases, in that order; junction bases with no gene match: 4. Germline assignment: CDR1 PRHDT and CDR2 FYEKMQ (reference sequence). The CDR3 sequence is 15 residues long. The CDR3 protein is CASSLNGQGNEKLFF. Here the CDR3 DNA reads TGTGCCAGCAGCTTAAACGGACAGGGAAATGAAAAACTGTTTTTT.

This clonotype was detected a few times. The chain is built from TRBV5-4 and TRBJ2-1; D call uncertain. There are 14 residues in the CDR3. Germline V gene data show CDR1 as SGHNT and CDR2 as YYREEE (reference sequence). V was cut by 0 bases and J by 6 bases, with 10 bases left in between. CDR3 bases: TGTGCCAGCAGCTTGGTGGACCTCCCCAATGAGCAGTTCTTC. Its translation is CASSLVDLPNEQFF.

This clonotype was detected ten times or more. Sequence at one end of the junction differs from germline and may be a read error. V and J are TRBV15 and TRBJ2-3; 7 nucleotides agree with TRBD2. This CDR3 is 13 amino acids long. Germline V lookup: CDR1 LNHNV, CDR2 YYDKDF (reference sequence). CDR3 DNA sequence: TGTGCCACCAGCCAAGAACGGGCTAGCGGTATACTTTTT. Residues: CATSQERASGILF.

This clonotype was seen more than once but under ten times. A much larger clone differs from this one at a single base, so this may be a read error. This sequence joins TRBV27 and TRBJ2-1; 9 nucleotides align to TRBD2. Per the germline V gene, CDR1 is MNHEY and CDR2 is SMNVEV (reference sequence). The CDR3 extends over 16 amino acids. CDR3 amino acids: CASSLRGLAGSNEQSF. CDR3 nucleotide sequence: TGTGCCAGCAGTTTAAGGGGGCTAGCGGGATCGAATGAGCAGTCCTTC.

The CDR3 sequence is CATSEGTGELFF. CDR3 DNA sequence: TGCGCCACCTCCGAGGGCACCGGGGAGCTGTTTTTT. This chain joins TRBV4-1 and TRBJ2-2, with D perhaps matching TRBD2 (5 bases). The CDR3 contains 12 residues. The germline V gene has CDR1 MGHRA and CDR2 YSYEKL. The germline V and J ends were trimmed by 10 bases and 4 bases, with 10 bases remaining between them.

This clonotype was seen repeatedly, ten times or more. The V and J genes are TRBV2 and TRBJ2-7; TRBD2 might be the D (6 bases). With 1 base removed from V and 2 bases from J, the gap between germline ends came to 12 bases. Germline V gives CDR1 SNHLY, CDR2 FYNNEI. There are 15 residues in the CDR3. The DNA for the CDR3 is TGTGCCAGCAGTGAAGATGGGGGGAGGCCCTACGAGCAGTACTTC. Translation: CASSEDGGRPYEQYF. The whole variable domain, remainder taken from reference TRBV2 and TRBJ2-7, is EPEVTQTPSHQVTQMGQEVILRCVPISNHLYFYWYRQILGQKVEFLVSFYNNEISEKSEIFDDQFSVERPDGSNFTLKIRSTKLEDSAMYFCASSEDGGRPYEQYFGPGTRLTVT.

This sequence joins TRBV7-3 and TRBJ2-7; a possible D gene is TRBD2 (5 bases). Germline V CDR1 and CDR2: SGHTA, FQGTGA. Trimming left V 5 bases short and J 2 bases short, with 13 bases between. The CDR3 has 14 residues. In nucleotides, the CDR3 is TGTGCCAGCAGCACCGACGCTAGCCCCTACGAGCAGTACTTC. It encodes CASSTDASPYEQYF.

This clonotype was recorded at least ten times. The CDR3, as DNA: TGTGCCAGCAGCTTAGCTGGTCGAGAACTGAACACTGAAGCTTTCTTT. The encoded protein is CASSLAGRELNTEAFF. The chain carries TRBV7-6 and TRBJ1-1, with no clear D. Trimming removed 0 bases at V and 0 bases at J, with 11 bases between. CDR1 SGHVS and CDR2 FNYEAQ come from the germline V gene. The CDR3 loop spans 16 amino acids.

The chain couples TRBV5-1 to TRBJ2-5; no clear D. The CDR3 extends over 15 amino acids. With 3 bases removed from V and 1 base from J, the gap between germline ends came to 13 bases. Per germline, CDR1 SGHRS and CDR2 YFSETQ. The chain's CDR3 is CASSSRIGPQETQYF. The CDR3, as DNA: TGCGCCAGCAGCTCACGGATAGGGCCCCAAGAGACCCAGTACTTC.

The rearrangement uses TRBV20-1 and TRBJ1-5; the match to TRBD1 covers 7 bases. Germline V gives CDR1 DFQATT, CDR2 SNEGSKA (reference sequence). V lost 4 bases, J lost 3 bases, and 27 bases stayed unmatched. This CDR3 is 21 amino acids long. The DNA for the CDR3 is TGCAGTGCTACCCGACCCTACCGACAGGGAGGGGGGAGTCGGGCCAATCAGCCCCAGCATTTT. Translated: CSATRPYRQGGGSRANQPQHF.

This clonotype was detected a few times. This chain links TRBV5-1 with TRBJ1-5, with D possibly matching TRBD1 (5 bases). The CDR3 sequence is 14 residues long. Germline CDR1 is SGHRS and CDR2 is YFSETQ. The V end was cut by 0 bases, the J end by 4 bases, with 8 bases between. This chain's CDR3 is CASSLGEGNQPQHF. As DNA, the CDR3 is TGCGCCAGCAGCTTGGGAGAGGGGAATCAGCCCCAGCATTTT.

This clonotype appeared a few times. The V and J genes are TRBV19 and TRBJ2-1; D remains unclear. This CDR3 has 15 residues. The germline V and J ends were trimmed by 1 base and 2 bases, with 9 bases remaining between them. Per the germline V gene, CDR1 is LNHDA and CDR2 is SQIVND (reference sequence). CDR3 residues: CASSIAGTTYNEQFF. As DNA, the CDR3 is TGTGCCAGTAGTATAGCTGGCACCACCTACAATGAGCAGTTCTTC.